Listed below are T cell receptor beta chains from one sample, sequenced in a study of patients and donors after allogeneic stem cell transplantation. From the RT-PCR reads, TCRdb called clonotypes with MiXCR, one entry per CDR3 protein. The sample has more than 850,000 distinct CDR3 sequences; about a sixth are singletons. Material: blood, either unsorted or a sorted T cell fraction (not recorded which). The receptors come from a human donor who was either an allogeneic HSCT recipient or a stem cell or donor lymphocyte infusion donor (not recorded which). It is not recorded whose cells these are; they may come from a transplant donor. Both conserved end residues are part of each CDR3. Each record gives: V gene, D gene, clone size, J gene, CDR3 protein, CDR3 DNA. The D gene is left open where the match is weak. Expanded clones are given a class, and other clones once, few, many or no size at all.

TRBV10-3	.	few	TRBJ2-5	CAIMGALQETQYF	TGTGCCATCATGGGGGCCCTCCAAGAGACCCAGTACTTC
TRBV10-3	.	.	TRBJ2-7	CAISERPGPYEQYF	TGTGCCATCAGTGAGAGGCCAGGGCCCTACGAGCAGTACTTC
TRBV10-3	.	few	TRBJ2-3	CAISGGARDTDTQYF	TGTGCCATCAGTGGGGGGGCCCGGGACACAGATACGCAGTATTTT
TRBV6-1	TRBD1	.	TRBJ1-1	CASTTGDHGGNTEAFF	TGTGCCAGCACCACAGGGGACCACGGAGGGAACACTGAAGCTTTCTTT
TRBV12-3/TRBV12-4	TRBD1	few	TRBJ1-1	CASSFWGQGHNTEAFF	TGTGCCAGCAGTTTTTGGGGACAGGGTCACAACACTGAAGCTTTCTTT
TRBV4-3	.	.	TRBJ2-6	CASSHLGQLGANVLTF	TGCGCCAGCAGCCATTTAGGACAACTTGGGGCCAACGTCCTGACTTTC
TRBV30	.	.	TRBJ1-1	CAWTVGKRNTEAFF	TGTGCCTGGACTGTGGGGAAGCGGAACACTGAAGCTTTCTTT
TRBV27	.	.	TRBJ2-1	CASTGTDYNEQFF	TGTGCCAGCACCGGGACCGACTACAATGAGCAGTTCTTC
TRBV7-9	TRBD2	.	TRBJ2-7	CASSLDSSGYEQYF	TGTGCCAGCAGCTTAGATTCTAGCGGTTACGAGCAGTACTTC
TRBV5-6	.	.	TRBJ1-1	CASSLGGGPPKNTEAFF	TGTGCCAGCAGCTTGGGTGGGGGGCCGCCTAAGAACACTGAAGCTTTCTTT
TRBV24-1	.	few	TRBJ2-2	CATSGTAWGRNTGELFF	TGTGCCACCAGTGGGACCGCCTGGGGTCGGAACACCGGGGAGCTGTTTTTT
TRBV12-3/TRBV12-4	.	.	TRBJ1-2	CASSLERGGKYGYTF	TGTGCCAGCAGTTTAGAGCGGGGGGGAAAATATGGCTACACCTTC
TRBV5-5	.	.	TRBJ2-1	CASSLEPGLHSYNEQFF	TGTGCCAGCAGCTTGGAACCGGGACTTCATTCCTACAATGAGCAGTTCTTC
TRBV18	.	many	TRBJ1-1	CASSPSVNTEAFF	TGTGCCAGCTCACCCTCCGTGAACACTGAAGCTTTCTTT
TRBV10-3	.	few	TRBJ2-5	CAISALGETQYF	TGTGCCATCAGTGCCCTGGGGGAGACCCAGTACTTC
TRBV7-9	TRBD2	few	TRBJ2-3	CASSHSGTRDTQYF	TGTGCCAGCAGCCATAGTGGGACTAGGGATACGCAGTATTTT
TRBV2	.	.	TRBJ2-5	CASTSTRADLRGTQYF	TGTGCCAGCACCTCAACTAGGGCAGACCTGAGAGGGACCCAGTACTTC
TRBV27	TRBD2	many	TRBJ2-1	CASSAGTSGSNEQFF	TGTGCCAGCAGTGCCGGGACTAGCGGGAGCAATGAGCAGTTCTTC
TRBV6-2/TRBV6-3	.	few	TRBJ2-5	CASSRSGDGETQYF	TGTGCCAGCAGCCGGTCGGGGGATGGAGAGACCCAGTACTTC
TRBV20-1	.	.	TRBJ2-7	CSARESRAYEQYF	TGCAGTGCTAGAGAGAGCCGAGCCTACGAGCAGTACTTC
TRBV27	.	.	TRBJ1-1	CASTSARREAFF	TGTGCCAGCACCTCCGCCCGACGTGAAGCTTTCTTT
TRBV5-1	TRBD2	.	TRBJ2-5	CASSLPLAGGQETQYF	TGCGCCAGTTCCCTACCCCTAGCGGGGGGGCAAGAGACCCAGTACTTC
TRBV10-3	.	.	TRBJ2-3	CALSRGASTDTQYF	TGTGCCCTCAGTAGGGGGGCCAGCACAGATACGCAGTATTTT
TRBV6-2/TRBV6-3	TRBD1	few	TRBJ2-1	CASTPWSGQGNNEQFF	TGTGCCAGCACCCCTTGGTCGGGACAGGGAAACAATGAGCAGTTCTTC
TRBV24-1	TRBD2	.	TRBJ2-1	CATSRPLAGGSNEQFF	TGTGCCACCAGTCGACCCCTAGCGGGAGGAAGTAATGAGCAGTTCTTC
TRBV20-1	TRBD1	.	TRBJ1-1	CSARRGQGIFAFF	TGCAGTGCTAGACGAGGACAGGGTATTTTCGCTTTCTTT
TRBV12-3/TRBV12-4	TRBD1	many	TRBJ1-2	CASRAEGARGYTF	TGTGCCAGCAGAGCAGAGGGGGCGCGGGGCTACACCTTC
TRBV11-1	.	few	TRBJ1-4	CASSLLTDRKRIGKLFF	TGTGCCAGCAGCTTATTGACGGACAGAAAAAGGATTGGAAAACTGTTTTTT
TRBV11-2	.	few	TRBJ2-7	CASSLASGTLGEQYF	TGTGCCAGCAGCTTAGCTTCCGGGACCCTCGGCGAGCAGTACTTC
TRBV7-9	.	.	TRBJ1-2	CASSLVNGGYTF	TGTGCCAGCAGCTTAGTAAACGGGGGCTACACCTTC
TRBV2	TRBD2	.	TRBJ2-3	CASSPARTSGGTDTQYF	TGTGCCAGCAGTCCTGCCCGGACTAGCGGGGGCACAGATACGCAGTATTTT
TRBV7-9	TRBD1	few	TRBJ2-2	CASSSPQDRPNTGELFF	TGTGCCAGCAGCTCTCCCCAGGACAGGCCTAACACCGGGGAGCTGTTTTTT
TRBV3-1	TRBD1	many	TRBJ1-1	CASSLLSGGTEAFF	TGTGCCAGCAGCCTTCTGTCAGGGGGCACTGAAGCTTTCTTT
TRBV25-1	.	few	TRBJ2-3	CASGHPTTDTQYF	TGTGCCAGCGGACACCCCACCACAGATACGCAGTATTTT
TRBV20-1	TRBD1	many	TRBJ2-7	CSAKPGQGSAEQYF	TGCAGTGCTAAGCCGGGACAGGGGAGTGCCGAGCAGTACTTC
TRBV6-2/TRBV6-3	.	few	TRBJ2-4	CASSYFPGRGALAKNIQYF	TGTGCCAGCAGTTACTTTCCCGGACGGGGTGCCCTGGCCAAAAACATTCAGTACTTC
TRBV4-1	TRBD1	few	TRBJ1-1	CASSQGDRGGRTEAFF	TGCGCCAGCAGCCAGGGAGACAGGGGAGGACGGACTGAAGCTTTCTTT
TRBV12-3/TRBV12-4	.	many	TRBJ2-1	CASSFRGEQFF	TGTGCCAGCAGTTTCAGGGGTGAGCAGTTCTTC
TRBV5-1	.	.	TRBJ2-1	CASSLLGGPGTDEQFF	TGCGCCAGCAGCTTGCTAGGCGGGCCAGGTACGGATGAGCAGTTCTTC
TRBV7-2	TRBD2	.	TRBJ2-2	CASSLAGGGGANGELFF	TGTGCCAGCAGCTTAGCTGGCGGCGGGGGGGCAAACGGGGAGCTGTTTTTT
TRBV7-2	TRBD1	many	TRBJ1-1	CASSQQGADTEAFF	TGTGCCAGCAGCCAACAGGGGGCGGACACTGAAGCTTTCTTT
TRBV7-9	.	many	TRBJ2-7	CASSLVGRPTYSYEQYF	TGTGCCAGCAGCTTAGTGGGCAGACCCACATACTCCTACGAGCAGTACTTC
TRBV9	TRBD2	.	TRBJ2-1	CASSVATALAGGGNEQFF	TGTGCCAGCAGCGTAGCTACGGCCCTAGCGGGGGGCGGAAATGAGCAGTTCTTC